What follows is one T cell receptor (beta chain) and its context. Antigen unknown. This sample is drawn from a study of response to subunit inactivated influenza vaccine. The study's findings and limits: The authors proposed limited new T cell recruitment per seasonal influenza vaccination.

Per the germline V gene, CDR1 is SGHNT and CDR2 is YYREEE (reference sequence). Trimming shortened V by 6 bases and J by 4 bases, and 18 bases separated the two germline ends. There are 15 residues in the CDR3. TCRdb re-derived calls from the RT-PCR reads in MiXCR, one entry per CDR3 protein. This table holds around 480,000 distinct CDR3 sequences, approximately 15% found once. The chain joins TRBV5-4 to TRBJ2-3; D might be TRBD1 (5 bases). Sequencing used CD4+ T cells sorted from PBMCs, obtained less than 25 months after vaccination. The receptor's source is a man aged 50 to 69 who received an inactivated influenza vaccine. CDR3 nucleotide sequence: TGTGCCAGCACCATCGAAGTGGGGCGCGCAGATACGCAGTATTTT. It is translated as CASTIEVGRADTQYF.